This T cell receptor (beta chain) was sequenced for a study of identical twins. Template switching created a universal primer site, and the cDNA included unique molecular identifiers. Using its own MiXCR run on the 5' RACE reads, TCRdb lists one record per CDR3 protein. The sample has roughly 470,000 distinct CDR3 sequences; about 13% are singletons. The sample holds many counts of this clonotype. With 7 bases clipped from V and 4 bases from J, the junction kept 8 bases outside the gene matches. The CDR3 is 15 residues long. The data were also submitted as part of a second study, on yellow fever vaccine responses in identical twins.

The origin of this receptor is a young woman in good health. The V gene is TRBV12-3 or TRBV12-4, the J gene TRBJ2-3, with TRBD2 matching 10 bases. Material: CD4+ T cells sorted from blood. This CDR3 reads CASNRAGGHADTQYF. The CDR3 DNA reads as TGTGCCAGCAATAGAGCGGGGGGGCATGCAGATACGCAGTATTTT.